These 21 T cell receptor beta chains were all obtained from the same sample, sequenced in a study of T cells in Graves' hyperthyroidism and ophthalmopathy. TCR beta CDR3 sequences were amplified from RNA transcripts. First-round RT-PCR with HTBI primers amplified the TCR CDR3 region. TCRdb independently ran MiXCR on the multiplex PCR reads; one entry per CDR3 protein. The profile shows hundreds of thousands of distinct CDR3 sequences, about 45% of them singletons. The material sequenced was peripheral blood or thyroid tissue (not recorded which). Receptors originate from an adult man with Graves' disease, either hyperthyroidism or ophthalmopathy (not recorded which).

A single count supports this clonotype. The chain employs TRBV30 and TRBJ1-2; possibly TRBD1 for D (6 bases). The V end was cut by 2 bases, the J end by 4 bases, with 17 bases between. This CDR3 is 15 amino acids long. Germline values: CDR1 GTSNPN, CDR2 SVGIG (reference sequence). The CDR3 DNA reads as TGTGCCTGGAGTACCCGGGGGGGCCCAACCTATGGCTACACCTTC. This encodes CAWSTRGGPTYGYTF.

This rearrangement joins TRBV7-8 to TRBJ2-7, with 9 nucleotides matching TRBD1. The length of the CDR3 is 16 residues. Germline V lookup: CDR1 SGHVS, CDR2 FQNEAQ. V dropped 4 bases and J dropped 2; count of bases not matched to a gene: 9. The CDR3 is CASSYAFGQGTYEQYF. The DNA for the CDR3 is TGTGCCAGCAGCTATGCGTTCGGACAGGGGACCTACGAGCAGTACTTC.

J is TRBJ2-7 and V is TRBV10-3; TRBD2 matches 7 bases. The V gene's germline CDR1 is ENHRY and CDR2 SYGVKD. The trim removed 0 bases at V and 2 bases at J, leaving 7 bases unmatched. The length of the CDR3 is 16 residues. CDR3 DNA sequence: TGTGCCATCAGTGAGTCGGAAGGCAGCGGGACCTACGAGCAGTACTTC. Its protein product is CAISESEGSGTYEQYF.

As to this clonotype: Since no conserved phenylalanine or tryptophan closes the CDR3, a read error is the likely cause. It is unclear where the CDR3 begins or ends on the DNA, so no DNA is shown, and the CDR3 is as TCRdb lists it. The gene calls are TRBV15 and TRBJ1-6. Germline CDR1 is LNHNV and CDR2 is YYDKDF (reference sequence). The CDR3 has 8 residues if both end residues are counted. The chain's CDR3 is CATSIYNY.

This clonotype was seen a few times. The chain has TRBV9 and TRBJ1-2, with 7 bases identical to TRBD1. CDR3 length: 15 amino acids. Germline lookup yields CDR1 SGDLS and CDR2 YYNGEE. Losses at the gene ends were 3 bases for V and 0 bases for J; bases not matched to a gene: 5. CDR3 in amino acids: CASSAGDSANYGYTF. The DNA of the CDR3 is TGTGCCAGCAGCGCCGGGGACAGTGCTAACTATGGCTACACCTTC.

The chain is built from TRBV29-1 and TRBJ1-1, with unresolved D. The CDR3 consists of 12 residues. Trimming took 8 bases from V and 1 from J, leaving 11 bases between them. Germline loops: CDR1 SQVTM, CDR2 ANQGSEA. The CDR3 DNA reads TGCAGCATGATGGCTGGGAACACTGAAGCTTTCTTT. It codes for CSMMAGNTEAFF.

The rearrangement joins TRBV25-1 to TRBJ1-6, with 8 bases aligning to TRBD1. V lost 5 bases and J lost 9; bases outside the gene matches: 15. Germline V gene sequence: CDR1 MGHDK, CDR2 SYGVNS. The CDR3 is made up of 17 amino acids. In nucleotides, the CDR3 is TGTGCCAGCAGTCCGATCCCGACAGGGGTTCGGTTTTCACCCCTCCACTTT. Translated: CASSPIPTGVRFSPLHF.

About this clonotype itself: One junction end disagrees with the germline gene, perhaps due to a read error. The genes are TRBV7-9 and TRBJ1-6; D remains ambiguous. This CDR3 has 16 amino acids. Germline V gene lookup returns CDR1 SEHNR and CDR2 FQNEAQ (reference sequence). CDR3 residues: CASSPAPGRDNSPLHF. Here the CDR3 DNA reads TGCGCCAGCAGCCCCGCCCCGGGAAGGGATAATTCACCCCTCCACTTT.

The rearrangement uses TRBV11-1 and TRBJ2-2; 7 nucleotides align to TRBD1. This CDR3 contains 17 residues. The V segment lost 1 base and the J segment 2 bases; nucleotides outside the gene matches: 7. Germline assignment: CDR1 SGHAT and CDR2 FQDESV (reference sequence). The CDR3 sequence: CASSLVSGTENTGELFF. In nucleotides, the CDR3 is TGTGCCAGCAGCTTAGTGTCCGGGACAGAAAACACCGGGGAGCTGTTTTTT.

The chain has TRBV6-6 and TRBJ1-1; D unresolved. Trimming took 2 bases from V and 0 from J, leaving 7 bases between them. The germline V gene has CDR1 MNHNY and CDR2 SVGAGI (reference sequence). This CDR3 is built from 14 residues. As DNA, the CDR3 is TGTGCCAGCAGTTACGAGGGCGTGAACACTGAAGCTTTCTTT. It translates to CASSYEGVNTEAFF.

This clonotype was recorded a few times. The rearrangement links TRBV12-3 or TRBV12-4 to TRBJ1-1, with D tentatively TRBD1 (6 bases). The V end was cut by 4 bases, the J end by 6 bases, with 12 bases between. The CDR3 spans 13 residues. The CDR3 region has the DNA TGTGCCAGCAGTTGGGTGGAGGGGGCTGAAGCTTTCTTT. Its protein is CASSWVEGAEAFF.

CDR3 DNA sequence: TGTGCCAGCAGCTTATTATTGGGACGGCAAGAGACCCAGTACTTC. It codes for CASSLLLGRQETQYF. V is TRBV11-2 and J is TRBJ2-5; D is perhaps TRBD1 or TRBD2 (5 bases each). Per the germline V gene, CDR1 is SGHAT and CDR2 is FQNNGV. V gave up 2 bases and J gave up 2 bases, with 12 bases separating them. The CDR3 is made up of 15 amino acids.

At least ten counts were recorded for this clonotype. The rearrangement links TRBV7-2 to TRBJ1-6; D ambiguous. The germline V and J ends were trimmed by 0 bases and 7 bases, with 4 bases remaining between them. The CDR3 has 13 amino acids. Per germline, CDR1 SGHTA and CDR2 FQGNSA. The CDR3 is CASSLAKNSPLHF. The CDR3 coding sequence is TGTGCCAGCAGCTTAGCCAAGAATTCACCCCTCCACTTT.

This clonotype was detected ten times or more. This chain links TRBV24-1 with TRBJ1-5; D is undetermined. The CDR3 runs 14 residues. V gave up 7 bases and J gave up 0 bases, with 9 bases separating them. The germline CDR1 and CDR2 sequences are KGHDR and SFDVKD. The CDR3: CATRDRNSNQPQHF. In DNA form, the CDR3 reads TGTGCCACCAGAGACCGAAATAGCAATCAGCCCCAGCATTTT.

This chain uses TRBV10-3 with TRBJ2-2; the D is unclear. The CDR3 runs 17 residues. Per germline, CDR1 ENHRY and CDR2 SYGVKD. Trimming took off 10 bases at V and 7 bases at J, with 28 bases between the two ends. The CDR3 spells CASSAVGQTMAIGELFF. The CDR3 DNA sequence: TGTGCCAGCAGCGCCGTGGGCCAGACAATGGCCATCGGGGAGCTGTTTTTT.

The J gene is TRBJ1-4, the V gene TRBV12-3 or TRBV12-4, with 8 positions matching TRBD1. This CDR3 contains 15 residues. J lost 7 bases, V lost 6 bases, and 10 bases had no gene match. The CDR3 DNA follows: TGTGCCAGCAGAGCTCGACAGGGGCATGCTGAAAAACTGTTTTTT. Amino acid sequence: CASRARQGHAEKLFF.

This clonotype was counted at least ten times. The rearrangement links TRBV29-1 to TRBJ1-1, with unresolved D. Germline V gives CDR1 SQVTM, CDR2 ANQGSEA. There are 12 residues in the CDR3. V was clipped by 5 bases and J by 10 bases, with 17 bases between them. CDR3 sequence: CSVTWDLGRAFF. The CDR3 DNA reads TGCAGCGTTACATGGGATCTTGGGCGAGCTTTCTTT.

At least ten counts were recorded for this clonotype. V is TRBV15 and J is TRBJ1-3, with D unresolved. Trimming cost V 1 base and J 4 bases, with 8 bases left between them. CDR3 size: 14 residues. Germline-derived CDR1 and CDR2 are LNHNV and YYDKDF (reference sequence). CDR3 coding DNA: TGTGCCACCAGCAGAGTTTTTTGGGGAAACACCATATATTTT. Its translation: CATSRVFWGNTIYF.

This clonotype was seen more than once but under ten times. The chain recombines TRBV12-3 or TRBV12-4 with TRBJ1-2, with D perhaps matching TRBD1 (5 bases). Trimming left V 7 bases short and J 8 bases short, with 14 bases between. The CDR3 extends over 12 amino acids. CDR3 DNA sequence: TGTGCCAGCACTGCCGGGACTAGGGGCTACACCTTC. Translation gives CASTAGTRGYTF.

The chain recombines TRBV20-1 with TRBJ1-5; no reliable D call. Germline CDR1 DFQATT, CDR2 SNEGSKA (reference sequence). This CDR3 is 16 amino acids long. V was shortened by 2 bases and J by 1 base, with 15 bases between the two germline ends. Here the CDR3 reads CSARRVGIRSNQPQHF. The CDR3 nucleotides read TGCAGTGCTAGAAGGGTGGGCATAAGGAGCAATCAGCCCCAGCATTTT.

This chain uses TRBV2 with TRBJ2-7, with D uncertain. The CDR3 is made up of 14 amino acids. The germline V and J ends were trimmed by 5 bases and 2 bases, with 13 bases remaining between them. From germline, CDR1 is SNHLY and CDR2 FYNNEI. The CDR3 loop reads CASSYSRVAYEQYF. CDR3 DNA: TGTGCCAGCAGTTACTCCCGGGTTGCCTACGAGCAGTACTTC.